This T cell receptor beta chain came from a study of T cells in Graves' hyperthyroidism and ophthalmopathy. At least ten counts were recorded for this clonotype. What it binds is not known. Researchers amplified the TCR beta CDR3 regions from RNA transcripts. During a first-round RT-PCR of the TCR CDR3, the HTBI primer set was used. TCRdb used MiXCR to reprocess the multiplex PCR reads, holding one entry per CDR3 protein. This sample has around 600,000 distinct CDR3 sequences, with more than 15% found just once. Findings and caveats of the study: From stable hyperthyroidism, ophthalmopathy was set apart by a 13 V-J model. Most thyroid clonotypes that were expanded above 0.001 also turned up in blood.

The sequenced material came from blood. The source of this sequence is a woman aged 40 to 55 with Graves' ophthalmopathy.

As DNA, the CDR3 is TGTGCCAGCACCTCAGGGACCCCTTGGAGGGACGAGCAGTACTTC. This sequence encodes CASTSGTPWRDEQYF. The chain is built from TRBV2 and TRBJ2-7; D may be TRBD2 (6 bases). Trimming removed 7 bases from V and 5 bases from J, with 21 bases in between. CDR3 length: 15 amino acids. Germline values: CDR1 SNHLY, CDR2 FYNNEI.